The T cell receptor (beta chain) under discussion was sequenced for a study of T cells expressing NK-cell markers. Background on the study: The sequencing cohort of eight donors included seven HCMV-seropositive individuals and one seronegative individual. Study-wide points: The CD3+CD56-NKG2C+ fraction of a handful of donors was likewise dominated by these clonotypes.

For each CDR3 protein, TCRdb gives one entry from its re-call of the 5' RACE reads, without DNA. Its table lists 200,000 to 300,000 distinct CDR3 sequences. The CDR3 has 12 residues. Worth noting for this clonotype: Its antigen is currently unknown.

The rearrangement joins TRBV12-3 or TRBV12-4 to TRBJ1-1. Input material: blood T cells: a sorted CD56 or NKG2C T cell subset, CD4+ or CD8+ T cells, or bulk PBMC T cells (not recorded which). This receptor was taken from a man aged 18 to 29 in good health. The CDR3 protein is CASNLGNRRAFF.